One and the same sample provided the 8 T cell receptor beta chains below, sequenced in a study of cytomegalovirus exposure and HLA in healthy donors. Researchers ran the PCR with 60 Vbeta and 13 Jbeta primers. Libraries were prepared by immunoSEQ multiplex PCR; TCRdb keeps only in-frame clonotypes and omits some of them. Of about 190,000 clones listed, 81% were seen once; the top ten hold about 1.8%. The sequenced sample was PBMCs. The receptors come from a young man in good health and CMV-seronegative.

J is TRBJ2-3 and V is TRBV6-4; TRBD1 is a possible D gene (6 bases). Trimming took off 3 bases at V and 6 bases at J, with 13 bases between the two ends. Germline V lookup: CDR1 MRHNA, CDR2 SNTAGT. The CDR3 runs to 14 residues. The CDR3 loop reads CASSESGVVDTQYF. In DNA, the CDR3 is TGTGCCAGCAGTGAATCAGGGGTCGTGGATACGCAGTATTTT.

The rearrangement uses TRBV7-8 and TRBJ2-2, with D tentatively TRBD2 (5 bases). This CDR3 spans 17 amino acids. Per the germline V gene, CDR1 is SGHVS and CDR2 is FQNEAQ. Trimming left V 1 base short and J 3 bases short, with 15 bases between. The DNA of the CDR3 is TGTGCCAGCAGCTTAGTTTCCGGGATAGGGTACACCGGGGAGCTGTTTTTT. Protein: CASSLVSGIGYTGELFF.

The chain joins TRBV10-3 to TRBJ1-3; no clear D gene. Germline V gene lookup returns CDR1 ENHRY and CDR2 SYGVKD. V was cut by 2 bases and J by 4 bases, with 15 bases left in between. The CDR3 extends over 16 amino acids. The CDR3, as DNA: TGTGCCATCAGTGAGGGAGGACCTCGCTCGGGAAACACCATATATTTT. This sequence encodes CAISEGGPRSGNTIYF.

This chain links TRBV5-3 with TRBJ2-1, with 13 bases matching TRBD2. Being an ORF, TRBV5-3 has a function that is uncertain. The CDR3 is made up of 17 amino acids. Trimming at V came to 3 bases and at J to 2 bases, leaving 5 bases not matched to a gene. The CDR3 DNA sequence: TGTGCCAGAAGCTGTTGGGGACTAGCGGGGACCTACAATGAGCAGTTCTTC. Translation gives CARSCWGLAGTYNEQFF.

This chain links TRBV6-1 with TRBJ2-2; D is undetermined. This CDR3 has 14 residues. The germline V and J ends were trimmed by 8 bases and 0 bases, with 10 bases remaining between them. Germline loops: CDR1 MNHNS, CDR2 SASEGT. The CDR3, as DNA: TGTGCCAGCTTTGTTACTACGAACACCGGGGAGCTGTTTTTT. Translation: CASFVTTNTGELFF.

On this clone: A read error may account for a junction end that differs from germline. The chain joins TRBV19 to TRBJ2-7; 8 positions agree with TRBD1. The CDR3 length is 12 residues. Germline loops: CDR1 LNHDA, CDR2 SQIVND (reference sequence). This chain's CDR3 is CAGSIDRGEQYF. DNA for the CDR3: TGTGCCGGTAGTATAGACAGGGGCGAGCAGTACTTC.

The chain carries TRBV6-6 and TRBJ1-1; D is perhaps TRBD1 (5 bases). This CDR3 contains 15 residues. CDR1 is MNHNY, CDR2 SVGAGI, per germline (reference sequence). Trimming cost V 6 bases and J 6 bases, with 20 bases left between them. CDR3 sequence (DNA): TGTGCCAGCAGAAAACAGACAGCTGGGGAGGCTGAAGCTTTCTTT. This sequence encodes CASRKQTAGEAEAFF.

CDR3 sequence: CASSLPPLQGLYGYTF. The CDR3 DNA reads TGTGCCAGCAGCCTCCCCCCATTGCAGGGACTCTATGGCTACACCTTC. V gene TRBV7-2 combines with J gene TRBJ1-2; D possibly corresponds to TRBD1 (5 bases). The CDR3 covers 16 residues. V dropped 5 bases and J dropped 4 bases, with 20 bases sitting between them. CDR1 and CDR2 from the germline V gene are SGHTA and FQGNSA.